The clone carrying this T cell receptor (beta chain) has only one observation. Its antigen is still unknown. Profiled with immunoSEQ multiplex PCR; TCRdb holds only in-frame clones, not every one. The sample includes about 61,000 clones, roughly four fifths of them seen just once. The record originates from a study of OX40 agonist ivuxolimab in advanced cancers. On the study more broadly: Six ivuxolimab dose levels, 0.01 to 10 mg/kg, were given intravenously every 2 weeks. Regarding the study as a whole: At 0.1-3.0 mg/kg, partial responders had clonal expansion among the lowest observed. Within 6 weeks, CD4+ and CD8+ blood T cells expanded clonally at 0.1 to 3.0 mg/kg.

Blood sampling took place at baseline, cycle 4 day 1, and cycle 7 day 1. Specimen: CD4+ or CD8+ T cells sorted from blood, collected in a trial of the OX40 agonist ivuxolimab. The source of this sequence is an adult with an advanced solid tumor such as melanoma, head and neck, liver or kidney cancer.

CDR3 in DNA: TGTGCCAGCAGCTTGCCAAGACAGGGCAATCAGCCCCAGCATTTT. It specifies CASSLPRQGNQPQHF. The V and J genes are TRBV11-3 and TRBJ1-5, with D maybe TRBD1 (6 bases). The V gene's germline CDR1 is SGHNT and CDR2 YENEEA. This CDR3 is 15 amino acids long. Deletions cut 3 bases from V and 2 bases from J, with 11 bases between.